The 2 T cell receptor beta chains listed next were all sequenced from one sample in a study of Graves' ophthalmopathy and Graves' hyperthyroidism. As the template, RNA transcripts were used to amplify TCR beta CDR3 regions. HTBI-primed RT-PCR formed the first round, and a multiplex PCR formed the second. TCRdb re-called the multiplex PCR reads with MiXCR, one entry per CDR3 protein. Among 230,000 or so distinct CDR3 sequences listed, roughly 50% were seen once. The source material was peripheral blood. These TCRs come from an adult man with Graves' ophthalmopathy.

This clonotype came up a few times. The rearrangement joins TRBV10-1 to TRBJ1-1; no reliable D call. This CDR3 is built from 11 residues. CDR1 and CDR2 from the germline V gene are WNHNN and SYGVQD (reference sequence). Trimming took off 8 bases at V and 8 bases at J, with 12 bases between the two ends. CDR3 protein: CASELRQEAFF. The DNA of the CDR3 is TGCGCCAGCGAGCTTCGGCAGGAAGCTTTCTTT.

Concerning this clonotype: The germline gene is not matched at one end of the junction; a read error may be the cause. The chain has TRBV5-1 and TRBJ1-5, with 8 bases aligning to TRBD1. Germline V CDR1 and CDR2: SGHRS, YFSETQ. The CDR3 has 15 residues. The CDR3 loop reads CASSRQGYSNQPQHF. In DNA, the CDR3 is TGTGCCAGCAGCCGACAGGGGTATAGCAATCAGCCCCAGCATTTT.